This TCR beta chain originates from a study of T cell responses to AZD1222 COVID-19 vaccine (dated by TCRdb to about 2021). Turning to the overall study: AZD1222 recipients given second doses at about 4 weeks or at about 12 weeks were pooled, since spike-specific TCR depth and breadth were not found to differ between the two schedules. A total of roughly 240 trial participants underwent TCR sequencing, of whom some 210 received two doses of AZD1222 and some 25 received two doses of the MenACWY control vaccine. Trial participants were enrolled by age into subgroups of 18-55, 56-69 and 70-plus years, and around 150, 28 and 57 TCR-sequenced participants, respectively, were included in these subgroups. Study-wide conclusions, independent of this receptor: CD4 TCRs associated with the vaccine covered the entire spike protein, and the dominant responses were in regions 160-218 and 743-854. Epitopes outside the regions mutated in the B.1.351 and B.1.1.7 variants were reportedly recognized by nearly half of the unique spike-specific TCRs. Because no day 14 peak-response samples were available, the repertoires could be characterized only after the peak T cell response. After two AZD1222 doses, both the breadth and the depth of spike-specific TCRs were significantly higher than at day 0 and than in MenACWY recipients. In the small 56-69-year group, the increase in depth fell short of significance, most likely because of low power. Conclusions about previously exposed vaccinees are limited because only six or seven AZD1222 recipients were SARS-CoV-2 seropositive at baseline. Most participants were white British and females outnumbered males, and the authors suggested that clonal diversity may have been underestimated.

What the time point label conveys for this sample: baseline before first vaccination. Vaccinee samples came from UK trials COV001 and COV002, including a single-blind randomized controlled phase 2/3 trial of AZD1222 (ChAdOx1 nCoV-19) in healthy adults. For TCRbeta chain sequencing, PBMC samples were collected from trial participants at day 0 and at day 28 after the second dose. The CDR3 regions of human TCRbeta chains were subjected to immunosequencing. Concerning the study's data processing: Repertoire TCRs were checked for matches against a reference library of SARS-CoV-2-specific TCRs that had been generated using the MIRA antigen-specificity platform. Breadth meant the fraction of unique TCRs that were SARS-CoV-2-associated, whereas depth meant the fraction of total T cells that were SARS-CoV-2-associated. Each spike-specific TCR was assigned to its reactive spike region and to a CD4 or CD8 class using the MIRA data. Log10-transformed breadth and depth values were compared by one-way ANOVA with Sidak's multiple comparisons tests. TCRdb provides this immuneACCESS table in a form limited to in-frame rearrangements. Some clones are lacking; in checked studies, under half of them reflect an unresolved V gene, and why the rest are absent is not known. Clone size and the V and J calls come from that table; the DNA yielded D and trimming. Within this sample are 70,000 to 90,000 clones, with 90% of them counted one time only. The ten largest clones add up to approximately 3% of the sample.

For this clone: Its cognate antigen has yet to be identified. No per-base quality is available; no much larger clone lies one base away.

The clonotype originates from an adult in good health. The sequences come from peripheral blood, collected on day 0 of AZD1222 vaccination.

The DNA sequence reads TGCGCCACCACGGACGGATATAGCTCCTACAATGAGCAGTTCTTC. Its protein product is CATTDGYSSYNEQFF. The rearrangement combines TRBV5-1 with TRBJ2-1; no D gene can be assigned with confidence. The CDR3 spans 15 residues, from the cysteine through the phenylalanine. The read is trimmed to its CDR3 DNA, 45 bases read in frame from base 1. Deletion took 9 bases off V and 0 bases off J, with a span of 16 bases between the germline ends. CDR1 SGHRS and CDR2 YFSETQ are derived from the germline V gene.